The present entry profiles one TCR beta chain with its context. Its antigen is unknown. Genomic DNA served as template for TCR beta VDJ and CDR3 profiling. One entry per CDR3 protein results from TCRdb running MiXCR on the reads. Of 17,000 or so distinct CDR3 sequences detected, over 35% appear once; the ten largest clones hold 65% to 90%. The data derive from a study of CD8+CD57+ T cells in acquired aplastic anemia. General study points: Relative to total CD4+ and CD8+ pools, CD8+CD57+ cells had lower diversity in patients.

Sequenced patients had shown CD8+CD57+ cell expansion by flow cytometry. The sequenced sample consisted of CD8+CD57+ T cells sorted from PBMCs. Described subset: bead-enriched CD8+CD57+ effector memory T cells from SAA patients. This receptor was taken from a human donor with aplastic anemia.

Here the CDR3 DNA reads TGCGCCAGCAGTGAGCCTCAATCTTTCCGGGACTCCCAAGAGACCCAGTACTTC. This codes for CASSEPQSFRDSQETQYF. The J gene is TRBJ2-5, the V gene TRBV10-2; D perhaps matches TRBD2 (6 bases). The germline V gene encodes CDR1 WSHSY and CDR2 SAAADI. Trimming took off 2 bases at V and 1 base at J, with 20 bases between the two ends. The CDR3 runs 18 residues.